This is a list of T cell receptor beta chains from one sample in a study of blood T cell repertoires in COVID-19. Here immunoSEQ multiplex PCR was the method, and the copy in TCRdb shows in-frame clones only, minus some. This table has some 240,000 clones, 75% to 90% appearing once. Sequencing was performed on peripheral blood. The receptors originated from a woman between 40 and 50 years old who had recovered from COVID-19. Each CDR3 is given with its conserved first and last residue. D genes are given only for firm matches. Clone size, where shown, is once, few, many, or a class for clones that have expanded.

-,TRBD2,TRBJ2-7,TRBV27,CASSFVSGGGAQYF,TGTGCCAGCAGTTTTGTTAGCGGGGGGGGAGCGCAGTACTTC
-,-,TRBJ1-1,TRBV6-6,CASSLDGQLNTEAFF,TGTGCCAGCAGCCTTGACGGACAGCTGAACACTGAAGCTTTCTTT
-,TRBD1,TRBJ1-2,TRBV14,CASSQDNRGRDGYTF,TGTGCCAGCAGCCAAGATAATAGGGGGCGCGATGGCTACACCTTC
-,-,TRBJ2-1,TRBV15,CATSPVLAAEQFF,TGTGCCACCAGCCCCGTTCTTGCGGCTGAGCAGTTCTTC
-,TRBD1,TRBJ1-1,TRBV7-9,CASSVGQANTEAFF,TGTGCCAGCAGCGTGGGACAGGCGAACACTGAAGCTTTCTTT
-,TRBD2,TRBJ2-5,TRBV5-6,CASRDLAGSGQETQYF,TGTGCCAGCAGGGATCTAGCGGGAAGTGGTCAAGAGACCCAGTACTTC
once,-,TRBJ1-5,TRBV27,CASSLSGGNQPQHF,TGTGCCAGCAGTTTATCGGGGGGGAATCAGCCCCAGCATTTT
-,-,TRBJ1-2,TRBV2,CASTSWTVYGYTF,TGTGCCAGCACCTCCTGGACAGTCTACGGCTACACCTTC
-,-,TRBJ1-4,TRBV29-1,CSVSYRVGEKLFF,TGCAGCGTTTCGTACAGGGTCGGTGAAAAACTGTTTTTT
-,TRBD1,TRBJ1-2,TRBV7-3,CASSLTEGAGGYTF,TGTGCCAGCAGCTTAACTGAGGGGGCAGGAGGCTACACCTTC
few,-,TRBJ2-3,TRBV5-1,CASSLGGFPDTQYF,TGCGCCAGCAGCTTAGGAGGGTTTCCAGATACGCAGTATTTT
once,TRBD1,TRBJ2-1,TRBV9,CASSAGTGGNNEQFF,TGTGCCAGCAGCGCTGGGACAGGGGGTAACAATGAGCAGTTCTTC
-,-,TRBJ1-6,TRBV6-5,CASGLSSYNSPLHF,TGTGCCAGCGGTCTGAGCTCCTATAATTCACCCCTCCACTTT
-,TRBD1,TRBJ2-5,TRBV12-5,CATKDRFQETQYF,TGTGCTACTAAGGACAGGTTTCAAGAGACCCAGTACTTC
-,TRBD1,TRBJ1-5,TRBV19,CASSKGTGQGVRQPQHF,TGTGCCAGTAGTAAGGGTACTGGACAGGGGGTGAGACAGCCCCAGCATTTT
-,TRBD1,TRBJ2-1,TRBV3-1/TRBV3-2,CASSYTRGNEQFF,TGTGCCAGCAGTTACACCAGGGGGAATGAGCAGTTCTTC
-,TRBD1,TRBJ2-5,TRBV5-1,CASSFGPPGQGTVVYF,TGCGCCAGCAGCTTTGGCCCTCCAGGACAGGGGACAGTTGTGTACTTC
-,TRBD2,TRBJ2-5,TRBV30,CAWSRGEGRGETQYF,TGTGCCTGGAGTCGCGGGGAGGGAAGAGGGGAGACCCAGTACTTC
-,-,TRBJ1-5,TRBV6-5,CASSLTRVDNQPQHF,TGTGCCAGCTCTCTGACGAGGGTCGACAATCAGCCCCAGCATTTT
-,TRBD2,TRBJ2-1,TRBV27,CASSPLTSGTYNEQFF,TGTGCCAGCAGTCCACTGACTAGCGGGACCTACAATGAGCAGTTCTTC
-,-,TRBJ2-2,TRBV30,CALMGLLTGELFF,TGTGCCTTAATGGGACTTTTAACCGGGGAGCTGTTTTTT
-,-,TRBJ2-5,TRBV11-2,CASSLEVDIKTQYF,TGTGCCAGCAGCTTAGAGGTAGACATAAAGACCCAGTACTTC
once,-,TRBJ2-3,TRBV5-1,CASSPPGASTDTQYF,TGCGCCAGCAGCCCGCCAGGCGCTAGCACAGATACGCAGTATTTT
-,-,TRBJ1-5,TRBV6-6,CASRAFEVPNQPQHF,TGTGCCAGCCGTGCATTCGAGGTTCCCAATCAGCCCCAGCATTTT
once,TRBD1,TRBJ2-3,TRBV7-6,CASSVTGDWDTQYF,TGTGCCAGCAGTGTTACAGGGGATTGGGATACGCAGTATTTT
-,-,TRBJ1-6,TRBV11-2,CASSPPAGAPNSPLHF,TGTGCCAGCAGCCCCCCCGCGGGGGCCCCGAATTCACCCCTCCACTTT
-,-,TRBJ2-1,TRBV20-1,CSASAAGNNEQFF,TGCAGTGCTAGTGCAGCGGGCAACAATGAGCAGTTCTTC
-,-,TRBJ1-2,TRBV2,CASSRSAFNYGYTF,TGTGCCAGCAGCAGGTCGGCTTTTAACTATGGCTACACCTTC
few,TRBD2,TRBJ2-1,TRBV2,CASSPGLAGNEQFF,TGTGCCAGCAGTCCGGGACTAGCGGGTAATGAGCAGTTCTTC
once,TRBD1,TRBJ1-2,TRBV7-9,CASSSQGQGIHGYTF,TGTGCCAGCAGCTCCCAGGGACAGGGCATCCATGGCTACACCTTC